The entry below describes one T cell receptor beta chain. This clone has only a few counts. Its antigen is not yet known. The sample holds no much larger clone one base away, and base qualities are not on file. This specimen's time point label, per the study, means: about 28 days (+/-7) after the second vaccine dose. AZD1222 recipients whose second dose came at about 4 weeks and those whose second dose came at about 12 weeks were combined into one group, since spike-specific TCR depth and breadth did not differ between the two schedules. Vaccinee samples were obtained from the UK trials COV001 and COV002, which included a single-blind randomized controlled phase 2/3 trial of AZD1222 (ChAdOx1 nCoV-19) in healthy adults. Trial participant PBMC samples were collected at day 0 and day 28 after the second dose for TCRbeta chain sequencing. From cysteine to phenylalanine, the CDR3 is 13 amino acids long. The entry retains the CDR3 DNA only, 39 bases that are in frame from base 1. V and J are truncated by 3 bases and 1 base respectively, leaving an intervening sequence of 5 bases. Taken from the germline V gene, the CDR1 and CDR2 loops are MGHDK and SYGVNS.

This record comes from a study of T cell responses to AZD1222 COVID-19 vaccine (dated by TCRdb to about 2021). In the study overall: A total of 233 trial participants underwent TCR sequencing, of whom 207 had received two doses of AZD1222 and about 25 had received two doses of the MenACWY control vaccine. Trial participants were enrolled into age subgroups of 18-55, 56-69 and 70-plus years, which contained about 150, 28 and 57 TCR-sequenced participants, respectively. Here is what the overall study found, with its caveats: Reportedly, close to half of the unique spike-specific TCRs recognized epitopes lying outside the regions that are mutated in the B.1.351 and B.1.1.7 variants. Vaccine-associated CD4 TCRs spanned the whole spike protein, with dominant responses in regions 160-218 and 743-854. Participants were mostly white British, with more females than males. The authors suggested clonal diversity may have been underestimated. The 56-69-year group was small, and its depth increase did not reach significance, likely because of low power. Because no day 14 peak-response samples were available, repertoires were characterized only after the peak T cell response. After two AZD1222 doses, both the breadth and the depth of spike-specific TCRs were significantly higher than at day 0 and than in MenACWY recipients. Conclusions about previously exposed vaccinees are limited, since just a handful of AZD1222 recipients were seropositive for SARS-CoV-2 at baseline.

The CDR3 regions of human TCRbeta chains were subjected to immunosequencing. The original methods were these. Repertoire TCRs were checked for matches against a reference library of SARS-CoV-2-specific TCRs that had been generated using the MIRA antigen-specificity platform. Breadth was defined as the fraction of unique TCRs that were SARS-CoV-2-associated. Depth was defined as the fraction of total T cells that were SARS-CoV-2-associated. Using the MIRA data, each spike-specific TCR was assigned both to the spike region to which the TCR was reactive and to a CD4 or CD8 class. Log10-transformed breadth and depth values were compared by one-way ANOVA with Sidak's multiple comparisons tests. TCRdb provides this immuneACCESS table in a form limited to in-frame rearrangements. Some clones are lacking; in checked studies, under half of them reflect an unresolved V gene, and why the rest are absent is not known. V, J and clone size are those of that table, while D and trimming were read from the DNA. In this sample the table shows about 89,000 clones, roughly 90% of which occur a single time. The ten largest clones add up to 5.5% of the sample.

The sample here was peripheral blood, taken 28 days after the second AZD1222 dose. The receptor chain draws on TRBV25-1 and TRBJ2-3; the D gene cannot be resolved reliably. The receptor was isolated from an adult who received the AZD1222 COVID-19 vaccine. At the DNA level, the sequence is TGTGCCAGCAGTGAGGGCCGCACAGATACGCAGTATTTT. Translation gives CASSEGRTDTQYF.